Below are 21 T cell receptor beta chains sequenced from a single sample in a study of PD-L1 blockade in urothelial cancer. Indicated time point: pretreatment peripheral blood. Assay: immunoSEQ multiplex PCR; the TCRdb copy retains only in-frame clones and omits some. The sample lists around 70,000 clones, about 90% occurring once. Sequenced here: PBMCs, sampled around atezolizumab (anti-PD-L1) treatment. Every receptor here comes from a man in his 70s with urothelial cancer.

The genes are TRBV7-3 and TRBJ2-2, with TRBD2 as a possible D gene (5 bases). The CDR3 covers 14 residues. Trimming took off 1 base at V and 7 bases at J, with 10 bases between the two ends. Germline V CDR1 and CDR2: SGHTA, FQGTGA. In DNA form, the CDR3 reads TGTGCCAGCAGCTTAAAAGGAGGAAGCGGGGAGCTGTTTTTT. This gives the protein CASSLKGGSGELFF.

This chain links TRBV15 with TRBJ1-5; D is unresolved. CDR3 length: 17 amino acids. Germline assignment: CDR1 LNHNV and CDR2 YYDKDF (reference sequence). Trimming took off 0 bases at V and 0 bases at J, with 12 bases between the two ends. CDR3 protein: CATSRDPLPYSNQPQHF. CDR3 bases: TGTGCCACCAGCAGAGATCCCCTACCATATAGCAATCAGCCCCAGCATTTT.

The rearrangement links TRBV5-8 to TRBJ1-3; D is ambiguous. Trimming left V 6 bases short and J 3 bases short, with 25 bases between. The CDR3 loop spans 18 amino acids. The V gene's germline CDR1 is SGHTS and CDR2 YDEGEE. CDR3 sequence reads: CASIWSGRSGSFGNTIYF. In nucleotides, the CDR3 is TGTGCCAGCATCTGGAGCGGTCGCTCAGGCAGCTTTGGAAACACCATATATTTT.

J is TRBJ2-7 and V is TRBV13; 10 nucleotides line up with TRBD1. CDR1 PRHDT and CDR2 FYEKMQ come from the germline V gene (reference sequence). This CDR3 is built from 19 residues. V lost 0 bases, J lost 2 bases, and 13 bases stayed unmatched. The CDR3 protein is CASSLGYSWGQGTTYEQYF. In nucleotides, the CDR3 is TGTGCCAGCAGCTTAGGCTATAGTTGGGGACAGGGGACGACCTACGAGCAGTACTTC.

This chain connects TRBV4-1 to TRBJ2-2; perhaps TRBD2 as D (5 bases). Trimming stripped 0 bases from V and 1 base from J, with 9 bases between. The germline CDR1 and CDR2 sequences are MGHRA and YSYEKL. This CDR3 is built from 16 residues. This CDR3 reads CASSQEPSRNTGELFF. CDR3 nucleotide sequence: TGCGCCAGCAGCCAAGAGCCTAGCAGGAACACCGGGGAGCTGTTTTTT.

The J gene is TRBJ2-5, the V gene TRBV18, with D maybe TRBD2 (7 bases). From germline, CDR1 is KGHSH and CDR2 LQKENI. The CDR3 totals 14 residues. V was trimmed by 2 bases and J by 1 base, leaving 8 bases between them. The CDR3 reads CASSPGGAQETQYF. The CDR3 coding sequence is TGTGCCAGCTCACCAGGGGGGGCCCAAGAGACCCAGTACTTC.

This sequence joins TRBV15 and TRBJ2-7; 8 nucleotides match TRBD1. There are 17 residues in the CDR3. The germline V gene has CDR1 LNHNV and CDR2 YYDKDF (reference sequence). V shed 0 bases, J shed 2 bases, and the junction held 9 bases outside the gene matches. CDR3 in amino acids: CATSRETRGTGPYEQYF. The CDR3 DNA follows: TGTGCCACCAGCAGAGAAACTAGGGGGACAGGACCCTACGAGCAGTACTTC.

This clone was observed a handful of times. The J gene is TRBJ2-4, the V gene TRBV5-1, with D possibly being TRBD2 (5 bases). The V end lost 1 base, the J end lost 6 bases, and 11 bases lay between the germline ends. This CDR3 has 14 amino acids. Looked up from germline, CDR1 is SGHRS and CDR2 is YFSETQ. CDR3 loop: CASSLYGELNIQYF. The CDR3 DNA sequence: TGCGCCAGCAGCTTGTACGGGGAGCTAAACATTCAGTACTTC.

This clone was picked up a small number of times. The genes are TRBV18 and TRBJ1-1, with D possibly being TRBD1 (5 bases). CDR3 length: 14 residues. V shed 1 base and J shed 4 bases, with 10 bases lying between them. Germline V CDR1 and CDR2: KGHSH, LQKENI. CDR3 nucleotide sequence: TGTGCCAGCTCACCACAGGGGCTGAGCACTGAAGCTTTCTTT. Translated: CASSPQGLSTEAFF. The variable domain in full, completed from reference TRBV18 and TRBJ1-1, reads NAGVMQNPRHLVRRRGQEARLRCSPMKGHSHVYWYRQLPEEGLKFMVYLQKENIIDESGMPKERFSAEFPKEGPSILRIQQVVRGDSAAYFCASSPQGLSTEAFFGQGTRLTVV.

In this sample, this clone turned up once. The gene calls are TRBV4-1 and TRBJ2-2; TRBD2 might be the D (6 bases). The CDR3 contains 16 residues. CDR1 and CDR2 from the germline V gene are MGHRA and YSYEKL. Trimming took off 1 base at V and 1 base at J, with 10 bases between the two ends. The CDR3 region is CASSQGGGKNTGELFF. CDR3 in DNA: TGCGCCAGCAGCCAAGGAGGCGGGAAGAACACCGGGGAGCTGTTTTTT.

V gene TRBV5-1 combines with J gene TRBJ2-3, with 9 bases lining up with TRBD1. With V trimmed by 4 bases and J by 5 bases, 11 bases remained unmatched. The CDR3 totals 16 residues. Per the germline V gene, CDR1 is SGHRS and CDR2 is YFSETQ. CDR3 sequence (DNA): TGCGCCAGCAGCCACCCGGGACAGGGACGATTAGATACGCAGTATTTT. Residues: CASSHPGQGRLDTQYF.

This sequence joins TRBV12-1 and TRBJ2-2; no check of the table's D call, TRBD2, against the DNA was made. TRBV12-1 counts as a pseudogene. There are 16 residues in the CDR3. The CDR3 coding sequence is TGTGCCAGCAGCTCCATAGCGGGAGCCGACACCGGGGAGCTGTTTTTT. Translation: CASSSIAGADTGELFF.

V and J are TRBV11-1 and TRBJ2-3; possibly TRBD1 for D (6 bases). This CDR3 is built from 15 residues. The germline gives CDR1 SGHAT, CDR2 FQDESV (reference sequence). Trimming removed 5 bases at V and 2 bases at J, with 14 bases between. The CDR3 region is CASSLMDSFTDTQYF. The DNA of the CDR3 is TGTGCCAGCAGCCTTATGGACAGCTTCACAGATACGCAGTATTTT.

The CDR3 sequence: CASSWSSGSNEQFF. CDR3 nucleotide sequence: TGTGCCAGCAGCTGGAGTAGCGGGAGCAATGAGCAGTTCTTC. This chain uses TRBV7-8 with TRBJ2-1, with TRBD2 identical over 9 bases. J was trimmed by 6 bases and V by 4 bases; bases with no gene match: 4. Germline V gives CDR1 SGHVS, CDR2 FQNEAQ. The CDR3 length is 14 residues. Full variable domain (rest looked up from reference TRBV7-8 and TRBJ2-1): GAGVSQSPRYKVAKRGQDVALRCDPISGHVSLFWYQQALGQGPEFLTYFQNEAQLDKSGLPSDRFFAERPEGSVSTLKIQRTQQEDSAVYLCASSWSSGSNEQFFGPGTRLTVL.

The J gene is TRBJ2-5, the V gene TRBV28, with a tentative D call TRBD2 (5 bases). Deletions cut 0 bases from V and 7 bases from J, with 15 bases between. Germline V gene data show CDR1 as MDHEN and CDR2 as SYDVKM. There are 15 residues in the CDR3. The CDR3 spells CASSLWRATEGTQYF. The CDR3 nucleotides read TGTGCCAGCAGTTTATGGAGGGCTACCGAAGGGACCCAGTACTTC.

J is TRBJ2-3 and V is TRBV19; 7 nucleotides match TRBD2. This CDR3 is built from 14 residues. V shed 5 bases, J shed 2 bases, and the junction held 4 bases outside the gene matches. Germline lookup yields CDR1 LNHDA and CDR2 SQIVND (reference sequence). The DNA for the CDR3 is TGTGCCAGTAGTCCCGGGACTAACACAGATACGCAGTATTTT. This sequence encodes CASSPGTNTDTQYF. Combining the CDR3 with reference TRBV19 and TRBJ2-3 gives the whole variable domain DGGITQSPKYLFRKEGQNVTLSCEQNLNHDAMYWYRQDPGQGLRLIYYSQIVNDFQKGDIAEGYSVSREKKESFPLTVTSAQKNPTAFYLCASSPGTNTDTQYFGPGTRLTVL.

The rearrangement joins TRBV11-1 to TRBJ2-5, with TRBD2 identical over 7 bases. V trimming: 4 bases; J trimming: 5 bases; junction bases outside the gene matches: 13. This CDR3 contains 16 residues. Germline assignment: CDR1 SGHAT and CDR2 FQDESV (reference sequence). The CDR3 bases are TGTGCCAGCAGCTCAAGACTAGCAGACCATCTGGAGACCCAGTACTTC. This encodes CASSSRLADHLETQYF.

The V and J genes are TRBV7-9 and TRBJ2-3; a possible D gene is TRBD2 (6 bases). This CDR3 is 16 amino acids long. Germline loops: CDR1 SEHNR, CDR2 FQNEAQ (reference sequence). The ends were cut back, 5 bases at V and 3 bases at J, with 18 bases in the middle. The CDR3 DNA reads TGTGCCAGCAGCCCCCGGGGACTTCAGTTGACAGATACGCAGTATTTT. As protein: CASSPRGLQLTDTQYF.

The chain joins TRBV27 to TRBJ1-2, with no clear D. The ends were cut back, 2 bases at V and 7 bases at J, with 14 bases in the middle. CDR3 size: 14 residues. Germline V gene lookup returns CDR1 MNHEY and CDR2 SMNVEV (reference sequence). The CDR3 spells CASSLRGWNGGYTF. The CDR3 DNA sequence: TGTGCCAGCAGTTTACGGGGTTGGAATGGTGGCTACACCTTC.

J is TRBJ1-5 and V is TRBV2; possibly TRBD1 for D (6 bases). V gave up 7 bases and J gave up 0 bases, with 13 bases separating them. Looked up from germline, CDR1 is SNHLY and CDR2 is FYNNEI. The CDR3 contains 15 residues. The chain's CDR3 is CASTDRSYSNQPQHF. In DNA form, the CDR3 reads TGTGCCAGCACGGACAGAAGTTATAGCAATCAGCCCCAGCATTTT. The entire variable domain, with the rest obtained from reference TRBV2 and TRBJ1-5, is as follows: EPEVTQTPSHQVTQMGQEVILRCVPISNHLYFYWYRQILGQKVEFLVSFYNNEISEKSEIFDDQFSVERPDGSNFTLKIRSTKLEDSAMYFCASTDRSYSNQPQHFGDGTRLSIL.

This sequence joins TRBV7-6 and TRBJ2-6, with 13 positions matching TRBD2. The germline V gene has CDR1 SGHVS and CDR2 FNYEAQ. The trim removed 2 bases at V and 4 bases at J, leaving 14 bases unmatched. This CDR3 has 21 amino acids. The CDR3 here is CASSLPPQTSGRTAGANVLTF. CDR3 sequence (DNA): TGTGCCAGCAGCTTACCCCCACAGACTAGCGGGAGGACCGCGGGGGCCAACGTCCTGACTTTC.